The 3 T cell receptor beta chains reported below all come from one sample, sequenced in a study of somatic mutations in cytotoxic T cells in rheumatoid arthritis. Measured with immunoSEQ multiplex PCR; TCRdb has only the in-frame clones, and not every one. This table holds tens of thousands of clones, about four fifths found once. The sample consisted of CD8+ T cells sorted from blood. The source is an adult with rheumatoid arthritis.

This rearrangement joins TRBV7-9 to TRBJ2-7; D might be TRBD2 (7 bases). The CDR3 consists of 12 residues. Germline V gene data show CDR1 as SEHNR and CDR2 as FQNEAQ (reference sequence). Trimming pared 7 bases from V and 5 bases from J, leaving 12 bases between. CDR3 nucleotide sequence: TGTGCCAGCACAAGAGGGGGGGACGAGCAGTACTTC. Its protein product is CASTRGGDEQYF.

For the CDR3, the DNA is TGTGCCAGCAGCCGGGACACCCACTACGAGCAGTACTTC. This translates into CASSRDTHYEQYF. V gene TRBV11-2 combines with J gene TRBJ2-7; TRBD1 might be the D (6 bases). This CDR3 has 13 residues. Trimming took 5 bases from V and 3 from J, leaving 11 bases between them. From germline, CDR1 is SGHAT and CDR2 FQNNGV.

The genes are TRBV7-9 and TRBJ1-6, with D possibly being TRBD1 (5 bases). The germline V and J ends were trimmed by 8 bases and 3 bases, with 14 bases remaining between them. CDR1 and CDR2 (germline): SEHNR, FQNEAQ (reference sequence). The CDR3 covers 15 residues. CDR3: CASGTWDGYNSPLHF. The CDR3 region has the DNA TGTGCCAGCGGGACGTGGGACGGCTATAATTCACCCCTCCACTTT.